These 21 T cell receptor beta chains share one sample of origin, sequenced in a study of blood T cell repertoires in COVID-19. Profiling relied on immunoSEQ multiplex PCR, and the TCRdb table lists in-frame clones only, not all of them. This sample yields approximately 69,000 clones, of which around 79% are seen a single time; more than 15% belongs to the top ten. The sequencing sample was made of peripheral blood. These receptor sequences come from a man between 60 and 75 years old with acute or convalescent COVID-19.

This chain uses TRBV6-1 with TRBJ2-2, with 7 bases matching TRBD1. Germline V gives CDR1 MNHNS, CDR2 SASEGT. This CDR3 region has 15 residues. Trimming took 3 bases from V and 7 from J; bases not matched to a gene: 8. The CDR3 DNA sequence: TGTGCCAGCAGTGATATGACAGGGTCGAGCGGGGAGCTGTTTTTT. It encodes CASSDMTGSSGELFF.

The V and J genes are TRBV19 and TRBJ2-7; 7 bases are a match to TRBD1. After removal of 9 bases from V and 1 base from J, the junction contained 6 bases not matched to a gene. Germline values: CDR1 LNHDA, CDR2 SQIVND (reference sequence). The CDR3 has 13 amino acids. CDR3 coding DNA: TGTGCCAGCGCGACAGGGCGATCCTACGAGCAGTACTTC. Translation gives CASATGRSYEQYF.

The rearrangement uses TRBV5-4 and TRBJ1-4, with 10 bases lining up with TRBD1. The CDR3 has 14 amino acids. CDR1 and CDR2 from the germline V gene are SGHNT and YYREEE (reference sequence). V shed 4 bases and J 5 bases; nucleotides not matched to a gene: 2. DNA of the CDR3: TGTGCCAGCAGCAGGGGACAGGGGAATGAAAAACTGTTTTTT. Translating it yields CASSRGQGNEKLFF.

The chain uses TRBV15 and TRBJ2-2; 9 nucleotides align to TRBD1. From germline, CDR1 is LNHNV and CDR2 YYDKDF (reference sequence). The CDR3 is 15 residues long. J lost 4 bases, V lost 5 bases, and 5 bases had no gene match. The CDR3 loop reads CATSVGTGTTGELFF. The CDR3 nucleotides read TGTGCCACCAGCGTCGGGACAGGGACCACCGGGGAGCTGTTTTTT.

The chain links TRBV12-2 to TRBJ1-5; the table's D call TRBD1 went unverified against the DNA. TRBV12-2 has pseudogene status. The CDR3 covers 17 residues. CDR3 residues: CASRLGTGGRSNQPQHF. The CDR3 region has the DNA TGTGCAAGTCGCTTAGGGACAGGGGGGAGAAGCAATCAGCCCCAGCATTTT.

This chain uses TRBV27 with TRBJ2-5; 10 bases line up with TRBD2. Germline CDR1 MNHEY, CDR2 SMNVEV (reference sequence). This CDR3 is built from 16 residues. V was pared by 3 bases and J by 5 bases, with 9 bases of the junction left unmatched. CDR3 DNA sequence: TGTGCCAGCAGTTTGTACCAGCGGGGGGGTAGGGAGACCCAGTACTTC. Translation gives CASSLYQRGGRETQYF.

The CDR3 sequence: CASSNLRTDPQETQYF. In DNA, the CDR3 is TGTGCCAGCAGCAACCTTAGGACAGACCCACAAGAGACCCAGTACTTC. This rearrangement joins TRBV21-1 to TRBJ2-5; TRBD1, the table's D call, lacks a check against the DNA. TRBV21-1 is classified as a pseudogene. The CDR3 is 16 amino acids.

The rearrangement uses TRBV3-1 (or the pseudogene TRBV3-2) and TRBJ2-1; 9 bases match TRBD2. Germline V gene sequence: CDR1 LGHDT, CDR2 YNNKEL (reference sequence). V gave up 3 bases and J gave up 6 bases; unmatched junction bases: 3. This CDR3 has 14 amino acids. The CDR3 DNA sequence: TGTGCCAGCAGCCAGGGCGGGGGGGGCAATGAGCAGTTCTTC. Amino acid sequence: CASSQGGGGNEQFF.

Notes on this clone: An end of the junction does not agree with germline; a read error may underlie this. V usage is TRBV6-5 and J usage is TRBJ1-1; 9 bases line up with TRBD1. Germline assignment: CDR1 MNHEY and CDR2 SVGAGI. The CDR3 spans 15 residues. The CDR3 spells CASSYGTGIPTGAFF. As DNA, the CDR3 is TGTGCCAGCAGTTACGGGACAGGGATCCCCACTGGAGCTTTCTTT.

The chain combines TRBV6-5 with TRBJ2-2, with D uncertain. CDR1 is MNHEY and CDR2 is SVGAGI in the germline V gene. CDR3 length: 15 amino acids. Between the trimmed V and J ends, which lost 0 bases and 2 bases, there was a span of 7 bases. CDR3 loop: CASSYSLFNTGELFF. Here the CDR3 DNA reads TGTGCCAGCAGTTACTCTCTTTTTAACACCGGGGAGCTGTTTTTT.

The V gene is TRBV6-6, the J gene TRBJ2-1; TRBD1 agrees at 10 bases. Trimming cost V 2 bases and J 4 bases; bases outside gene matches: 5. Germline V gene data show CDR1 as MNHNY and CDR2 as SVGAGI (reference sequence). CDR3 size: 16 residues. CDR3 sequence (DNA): TGTGCCAGCAGTTACACCCCGGGACAGGGGTACAATGAGCAGTTCTTC. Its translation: CASSYTPGQGYNEQFF.

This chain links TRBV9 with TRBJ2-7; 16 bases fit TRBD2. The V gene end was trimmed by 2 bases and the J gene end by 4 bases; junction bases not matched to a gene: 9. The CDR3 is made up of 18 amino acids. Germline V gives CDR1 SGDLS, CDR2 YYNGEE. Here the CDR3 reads CASSVGTSGGDHYYEQYF. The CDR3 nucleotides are TGTGCCAGCAGCGTCGGGACTAGCGGGGGGGACCATTATTACGAGCAGTACTTC.

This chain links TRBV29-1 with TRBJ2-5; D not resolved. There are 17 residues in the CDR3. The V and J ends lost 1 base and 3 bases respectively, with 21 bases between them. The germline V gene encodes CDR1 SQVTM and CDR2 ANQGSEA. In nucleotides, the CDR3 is TGCAGCGTTGAAGGCCACGCACGCGTTCTTATTGAAGAGACCCAGTACTTC. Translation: CSVEGHARVLIEETQYF.

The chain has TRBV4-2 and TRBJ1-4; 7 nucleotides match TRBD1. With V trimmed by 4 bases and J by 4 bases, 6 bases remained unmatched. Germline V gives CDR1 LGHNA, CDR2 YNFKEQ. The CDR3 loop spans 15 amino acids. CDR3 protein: CASSPTGVVNEKLFF. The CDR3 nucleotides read TGTGCCAGCAGCCCAACAGGGGTCGTTAATGAAAAACTGTTTTTT.

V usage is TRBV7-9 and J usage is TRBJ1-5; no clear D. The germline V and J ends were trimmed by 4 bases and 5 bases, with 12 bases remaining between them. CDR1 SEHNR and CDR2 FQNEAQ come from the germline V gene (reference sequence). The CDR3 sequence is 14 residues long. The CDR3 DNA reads TGTGCCAGCAGCTCGTCCGGGCGGGATCAGCCCCAGCATTTT. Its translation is CASSSSGRDQPQHF.

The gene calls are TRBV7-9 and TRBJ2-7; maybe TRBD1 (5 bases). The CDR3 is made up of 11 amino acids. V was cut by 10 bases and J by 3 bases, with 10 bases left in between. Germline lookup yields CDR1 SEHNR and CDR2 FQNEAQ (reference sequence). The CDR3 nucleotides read TGTGCCATCGCAGGGAACTACGAGCAGTACTTC. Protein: CAIAGNYEQYF.

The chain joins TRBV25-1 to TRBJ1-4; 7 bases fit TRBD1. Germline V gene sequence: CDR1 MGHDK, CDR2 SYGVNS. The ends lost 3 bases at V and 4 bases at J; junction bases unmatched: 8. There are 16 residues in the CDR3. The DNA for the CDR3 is TGTGCCAGCAGTGACCCCGGGAGGGGGCATAATGAAAAACTGTTTTTT. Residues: CASSDPGRGHNEKLFF.

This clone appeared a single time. DNA of the CDR3: TGTGCCACCTCCGGTGCGGCCGGGACAGGGTTCACTGAAGCTTTCTTT. It yields the protein CATSGAAGTGFTEAFF. The chain uses TRBV15 and TRBJ1-1; 9 bases are shared with TRBD1. V shed 8 bases, J shed 4 bases, and the junction held 14 bases outside the gene matches. CDR3 size: 16 residues. Germline V gene data show CDR1 as LNHNV and CDR2 as YYDKDF (reference sequence).

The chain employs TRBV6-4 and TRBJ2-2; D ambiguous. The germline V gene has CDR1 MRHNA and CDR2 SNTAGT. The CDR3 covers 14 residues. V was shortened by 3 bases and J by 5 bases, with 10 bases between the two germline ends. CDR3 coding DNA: TGTGCCAGCAGTGAGCAATATGAGACCGGGGAGCTGTTTTTT. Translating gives CASSEQYETGELFF.

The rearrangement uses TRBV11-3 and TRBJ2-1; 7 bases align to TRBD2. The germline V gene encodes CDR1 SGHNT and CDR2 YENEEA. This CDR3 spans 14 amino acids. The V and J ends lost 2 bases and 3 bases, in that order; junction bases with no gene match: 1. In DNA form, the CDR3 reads TGTGCCAGCAGCTTACGGGAGGACTACAATGAGCAGTTCTTC. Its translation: CASSLREDYNEQFF.

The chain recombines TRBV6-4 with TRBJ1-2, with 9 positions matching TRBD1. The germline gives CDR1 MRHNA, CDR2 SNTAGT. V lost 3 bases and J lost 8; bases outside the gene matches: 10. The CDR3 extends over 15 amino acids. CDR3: CASSEVGQGFGGYTF. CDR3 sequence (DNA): TGTGCCAGCAGTGAGGTGGGACAGGGCTTTGGAGGCTACACCTTC.